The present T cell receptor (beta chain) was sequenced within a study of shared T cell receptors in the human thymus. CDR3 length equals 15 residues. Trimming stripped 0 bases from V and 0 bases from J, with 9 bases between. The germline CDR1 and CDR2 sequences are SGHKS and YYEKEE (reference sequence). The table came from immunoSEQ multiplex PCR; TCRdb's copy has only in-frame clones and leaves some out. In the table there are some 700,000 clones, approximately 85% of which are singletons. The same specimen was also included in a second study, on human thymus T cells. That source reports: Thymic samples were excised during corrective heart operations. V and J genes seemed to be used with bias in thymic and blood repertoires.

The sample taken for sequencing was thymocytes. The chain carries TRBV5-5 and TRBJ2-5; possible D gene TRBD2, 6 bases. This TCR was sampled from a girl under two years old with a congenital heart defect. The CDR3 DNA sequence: TGTGCCAGCAGCTTGGCCGGGACTCACCAAGAGACCCAGTACTTC. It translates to CASSLAGTHQETQYF.